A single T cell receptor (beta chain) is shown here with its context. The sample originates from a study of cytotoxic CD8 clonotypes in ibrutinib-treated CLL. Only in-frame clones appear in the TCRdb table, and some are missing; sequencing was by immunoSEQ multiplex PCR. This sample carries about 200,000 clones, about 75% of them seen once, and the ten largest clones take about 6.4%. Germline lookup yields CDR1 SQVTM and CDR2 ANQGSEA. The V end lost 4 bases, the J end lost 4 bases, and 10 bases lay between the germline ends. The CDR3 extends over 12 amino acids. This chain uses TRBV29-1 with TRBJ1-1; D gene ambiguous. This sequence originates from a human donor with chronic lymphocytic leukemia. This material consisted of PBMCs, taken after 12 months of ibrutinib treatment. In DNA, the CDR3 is TGCAGCGTTGGCTCTGCGACCACTGAAGCTTTCTTT. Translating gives CSVGSATTEAFF.